Listed here are 16 T cell receptor beta chains from one sample, sequenced in a study of T cell responses to AZD1222 COVID-19 vaccine. Repertoires were generated with immunoSEQ multiplex PCR, while TCRdb's copy carries only in-frame clones and drops some. The repertoire holds under 200,000 clones, with approximately 94% as singletons. The sample was peripheral blood, taken 28 days after the second dose of the MenACWY control vaccine. These receptors were obtained from an adult who received the MenACWY meningococcal vaccine as a control.

The rearrangement links TRBV28 to TRBJ2-4; TRBD1 matches at 7 bases. Per germline, CDR1 MDHEN and CDR2 SYDVKM. The V and J ends lost 5 bases and 7 bases, in that order; junction bases with no gene match: 14. This CDR3 region has 16 residues. Here the CDR3 DNA reads TGTGCCAGCAGTACGGGACAGCGCCCTAGCCTTAACATTCAGTACTTC. This codes for CASSTGQRPSLNIQYF.

The chain joins TRBV4-1 to TRBJ2-7; the D gene could be TRBD1 or TRBD2 (6 bases each). CDR1 and CDR2 from the germline V gene are MGHRA and YSYEKL. This CDR3 comprises 17 residues. The V end was cut by 0 bases, the J end by 0 bases, with 15 bases between. CDR3 coding DNA: TGCGCCAGCAGCCAAGATCTAAGGGGGAGGACCTCCTACGAGCAGTACTTC. This gives the protein CASSQDLRGRTSYEQYF.

This clone occurred once. V and J are TRBV19 and TRBJ2-1, with a weak D call TRBD2 (5 bases). The CDR3 sequence is 18 residues long. V was pared by 0 bases and J by 1 base, with 16 bases between. Looked up from germline, CDR1 is LNHDA and CDR2 is SQIVND (reference sequence). CDR3 in amino acids: CASSIDLGLAESYNEQFF. In nucleotides, the CDR3 is TGTGCCAGTAGTATAGATCTCGGTCTAGCTGAATCCTACAATGAGCAGTTCTTC.

V and J are TRBV7-7 and TRBJ2-5; perhaps TRBD1 as D (6 bases). Germline CDR1 is SSHAT and CDR2 is FNYEAQ (reference sequence). The V end was cut by 5 bases, the J end by 3 bases, with 13 bases between. The CDR3 is 14 amino acids. CDR3 nucleotides: TGTGCCAGCAGCGAGGGACACGGAGAAGAGACCCAGTACTTC. It encodes CASSEGHGEETQYF.

This chain connects TRBV2 to TRBJ2-1, with 9 nucleotides matching TRBD2. Germline assignment: CDR1 SNHLY and CDR2 FYNNEI. Losses at the gene ends were 7 bases for V and 3 bases for J; bases not matched to a gene: 10. The CDR3 contains 16 residues. CDR3 residues: CASIKRLAAFYNEQFF. The CDR3 DNA reads as TGTGCCAGCATTAAAAGACTAGCGGCTTTCTACAATGAGCAGTTCTTC.

V usage is TRBV7-9 and J usage is TRBJ2-1; the match to TRBD1 covers 11 bases. J lost 0 bases, V lost 6 bases, and 13 bases had no gene match. This CDR3 comprises 19 residues. Germline CDR1 reads SEHNR; CDR2 reads FQNEAQ (reference sequence). This CDR3 is CASRQGQGGFGSSYNEQFF. The CDR3 coding sequence is TGTGCCAGCAGACAGGGACAGGGGGGTTTTGGGTCCTCCTACAATGAGCAGTTCTTC.

The chain employs TRBV6-1 and TRBJ2-1, with 10 bases lining up with TRBD2. CDR3 length equals 16 residues. The V gene's germline CDR1 is MNHNS and CDR2 SASEGT. With 0 bases clipped from V and 7 bases from J, the junction kept 6 bases outside the gene matches. This CDR3 reads CASSEAHLAGVNEQFF. The CDR3 DNA is TGTGCCAGCAGTGAAGCGCACCTAGCGGGAGTGAATGAGCAGTTCTTC.

As regards this clone: A junction end diverges from the germline sequence, so it may reflect a read error. The chain couples TRBV6-5 to TRBJ1-1; 8 bases are shared with TRBD1. Germline CDR1 reads MNHEY; CDR2 reads SVGAGI. CDR3 length: 14 amino acids. The chain's CDR3 is CASRAGGDVAESFF. The CDR3 nucleotides read TGTGCCAGCAGAGCAGGGGGCGATGTAGCTGAATCTTTCTTT.

DNA for the CDR3: TGTGCCAGCAGCTTACCCTCTATGAACACTGAAGCTTTCTTT. It yields the protein CASSLPSMNTEAFF. The genes are TRBV7-9 and TRBJ1-1; D is ambiguous. Trimming pared 2 bases from V and 0 bases from J, leaving 7 bases between. CDR1 and CDR2 from the germline V gene are SEHNR and FQNEAQ (reference sequence). CDR3 size: 14 residues.

The rearrangement uses TRBV7-8 and TRBJ2-4; 10 bases agree with TRBD2. V shed 5 bases and J 0 bases; nucleotides not matched to a gene: 13. The CDR3 consists of 19 residues. Germline V gene lookup returns CDR1 SGHVS and CDR2 FQNEAQ. The CDR3 coding sequence is TGTGCCAGCAGCCTTACAGCAAGCGGGAGGGGGGTAGCCAAAAACATTCAGTACTTC. Protein product: CASSLTASGRGVAKNIQYF.

The CDR3, as DNA: TGCGCCAGCAGTGCCCCGACAGGGAACTATGGCTACACCTTC. Translating gives CASSAPTGNYGYTF. V gene TRBV10-1 combines with J gene TRBJ1-2; 7 bases agree with TRBD1. This CDR3 comprises 14 residues. Trimming cost V 4 bases and J 2 bases; bases outside gene matches: 4. Germline V gene data show CDR1 as WNHNN and CDR2 as SYGVQD (reference sequence).

The chain links TRBV6-2 or TRBV6-3 to TRBJ2-7, with D possibly being TRBD2 (6 bases). This CDR3 is built from 16 residues. Trimming stripped 6 bases from V and 6 bases from J, with 24 bases between. Per the germline V gene, CDR1 is MNHEY and CDR2 is SVGEGT. The CDR3 protein is CASRPTVTRMEPEQYF. The CDR3, as DNA: TGTGCCAGCAGACCTACCGTGACTAGGATGGAACCCGAGCAGTACTTC.

This chain joins TRBV29-1 and TRBJ2-3; D unclear. The V and J ends lost 5 bases and 2 bases respectively, with 8 bases between them. CDR3 length: 12 amino acids. CDR1 and CDR2 from the germline V gene are SQVTM and ANQGSEA. The CDR3, as DNA: TGCAGCGTTAAGATTGTCACAGATACGCAGTATTTT. This translates into CSVKIVTDTQYF.

This chain connects TRBV7-3 to TRBJ2-1; tentative D call: TRBD2 (6 bases). Germline lookup yields CDR1 SGHTA and CDR2 FQGTGA. The CDR3 is 13 amino acids. Between the trimmed V and J ends, which lost 2 bases and 15 bases, there was a span of 17 bases. CDR3 coding DNA: TGTGCCAGCAGCTTATCCACGGAGGGCCCCGTGTTCTTC. Its translation is CASSLSTEGPVFF.

This clone has just one count. The chain couples TRBV12-3 or TRBV12-4 to TRBJ2-7, with D perhaps TRBD1 (6 bases). The CDR3 is 12 amino acids. Trimming took 6 bases from V and 5 from J, leaving 11 bases between them. In DNA, the CDR3 is TGTGCCAGCAGAACCGGGGACAACGAGCAGTACTTC. Protein product: CASRTGDNEQYF.

The genes are TRBV6-5 and TRBJ1-2; TRBD1 agrees at 7 bases. J was trimmed by 1 base and V by 6 bases; bases with no gene match: 2. Per germline, CDR1 MNHEY and CDR2 SVGAGI. The CDR3 has 13 residues. Here the CDR3 reads CASSWDSNYGYTF. CDR3 nucleotide sequence: TGTGCCAGCAGCTGGGACAGTAACTATGGCTACACCTTC.